Listed here are 18 T cell receptor beta chains from one sample, sequenced in a study of blood T cell repertoires in COVID-19. This table comes from immunoSEQ multiplex PCR, and its TCRdb copy is limited to in-frame clones, with some not included. The sample shows 100,000 to 130,000 clones, 75% to 95% of them seen only once. Sequencing used peripheral blood. These receptors all come from a woman aged 25-40 years with acute or convalescent COVID-19.

The V and J genes are TRBV30 and TRBJ1-4; D remains unclear. The CDR3 contains 14 residues. Germline V gene data show CDR1 as GTSNPN and CDR2 as SVGIG (reference sequence). Trimming stripped 2 bases from V and 8 bases from J, with 15 bases between. The CDR3 loop reads CAWSRLQHGEKLFF. Written as DNA, the CDR3 is TGTGCCTGGAGTAGGTTACAGCATGGAGAAAAACTGTTTTTT.

The V call is TRBV6-5, the J call TRBJ1-1, with 7 bases aligning to TRBD1. The CDR3 runs 14 residues. Germline CDR1 MNHEY, CDR2 SVGAGI. The V gene end was trimmed by 6 bases and the J gene end by 1 base; junction bases not matched to a gene: 5. The CDR3 nucleotides read TGTGCCAGCAGGAGGGGGCACGAGAACACTGAAGCTTTCTTT. This encodes CASRRGHENTEAFF.

The gene calls are TRBV7-2 and TRBJ1-2; D is possibly TRBD1 (6 bases). The CDR3 totals 15 residues. Per germline, CDR1 SGHTA and CDR2 FQGNSA. Trimming took off 4 bases at V and 2 bases at J, with 14 bases between the two ends. The CDR3 DNA reads as TGTGCCAGCAGCTCACACTGGGACACCAACTATGGCTACACCTTC. This translates into CASSSHWDTNYGYTF. Complete variable domain (other parts from reference TRBV7-2 and TRBJ1-2): GAGVSQSPSNKVTEKGKDVELRCDPISGHTALYWYRQSLGQGLEFLIYFQGNSAPDKSGLPSDRFSAERTGGSVSTLTIQRTQQEDSAVYLCASSSHWDTNYGYTFGSGTRLTVV.

The genes are TRBV4-2 and TRBJ1-5, with TRBD1 identical over 8 bases. Germline V gene data show CDR1 as LGHNA and CDR2 as YNFKEQ. This CDR3 is built from 16 residues. V gave up 3 bases and J gave up 7 bases; unmatched junction bases: 11. CDR3 sequence: CASSQQTGVMGQPQHF. Written as DNA, the CDR3 is TGTGCCAGCAGCCAGCAGACAGGGGTAATGGGCCAGCCCCAGCATTTT.

V is TRBV7-2 and J is TRBJ1-2, with TRBD1 matching 7 bases. There are 14 residues in the CDR3. Germline CDR1 and CDR2: SGHTA and FQGNSA. J lost 4 bases, V lost 2 bases, and 4 bases had no gene match. CDR3 loop: CASSLQGEAYGYTF. CDR3 bases: TGTGCCAGCAGCTTACAGGGGGAGGCCTATGGCTACACCTTC.

This sequence joins TRBV29-1 and TRBJ2-1; a weak D match, TRBD2 (7 bases). The germline gives CDR1 SQVTM, CDR2 ANQGSEA. This CDR3 comprises 15 residues. Between the trimmed V and J ends, which lost 4 bases and 6 bases, there was a span of 19 bases. The CDR3 here is CSVARFYREGNEQFF. CDR3 sequence (DNA): TGCAGCGTTGCGCGGTTTTACAGGGAGGGCAATGAGCAGTTCTTC.

V usage is TRBV4-3 and J usage is TRBJ1-5; a possible D gene is TRBD1 (5 bases). CDR1 and CDR2 (germline): LGHNA, YSLEER. The germline V and J ends were trimmed by 0 bases and 5 bases, with 11 bases remaining between them. This CDR3 region has 15 residues. The CDR3 loop is CASSQEGGVDQPQHF. Written as DNA, the CDR3 is TGCGCCAGCAGCCAAGAAGGAGGGGTCGATCAGCCCCAGCATTTT.

The rearrangement uses TRBV14 and TRBJ2-4; D is perhaps TRBD2 (5 bases). Trimming took off 1 base at V and 1 base at J, with 5 bases between the two ends. This CDR3 is built from 14 residues. The germline CDR1 and CDR2 sequences are SGHDN and FVKESK. CDR3 in DNA: TGTGCCAGCAGCCAAGGCGGGGCCAAAAACATTCAGTACTTC. Translating gives CASSQGGAKNIQYF. Drawing the rest from reference TRBV14 and TRBJ2-4, the complete variable domain is EAGVTQFPSHSVIEKGQTVTLRCDPISGHDNLYWYRRVMGKEIKFLLHFVKESKQDESGMPNNRFLAERTGGTYSTLKVQPAELEDSGVYFCASSQGGAKNIQYFGAGTRLSVL.

CDR3 nucleotide sequence: TGTGCCAGCAGCCAATTACGTGACAGGGGACCCGGCTACACCTTC. Its translation: CASSQLRDRGPGYTF. The rearrangement joins TRBV3-1 (or the pseudogene TRBV3-2) to TRBJ1-2, with TRBD1 matching over 8 bases. V lost 2 bases and J lost 8; bases outside the gene matches: 10. The V gene's germline CDR1 is LGHDT and CDR2 YNNKEL (reference sequence). The CDR3 covers 15 residues.

The chain links TRBV15 to TRBJ2-7; 7 bases align to TRBD1. Germline-derived CDR1 and CDR2 are LNHNV and YYDKDF (reference sequence). The CDR3 has 14 amino acids. The ends lost 0 bases at V and 6 bases at J; junction bases unmatched: 5. This CDR3 is CATSRDTGVGEQYF. The CDR3 nucleotides are TGTGCCACCAGCAGAGATACAGGGGTAGGCGAGCAGTACTTC.

This rearrangement joins TRBV7-9 to TRBJ1-3; no clear D gene. This CDR3 has 14 amino acids. The germline V and J ends were trimmed by 0 bases and 1 base, with 4 bases remaining between them. Germline lookup yields CDR1 SEHNR and CDR2 FQNEAQ (reference sequence). CDR3 residues: CASSLALSGNTIYF. DNA for the CDR3: TGTGCCAGCAGCTTAGCTCTATCTGGAAACACCATATATTTT.

The chain carries TRBV5-4 and TRBJ2-5, with D perhaps matching TRBD2 (5 bases). The CDR3 length is 14 residues. Per germline, CDR1 SGHNT and CDR2 YYREEE (reference sequence). V lost 2 bases and J 5 bases, leaving 13 bases between the germline ends. CDR3 amino acids: CASSFGGGLETQYF. The DNA of the CDR3 is TGTGCCAGCAGCTTCGGTGGAGGCCTGGAGACCCAGTACTTC.

V usage is TRBV7-2 and J usage is TRBJ2-7; 10 bases are shared with TRBD2. Germline V lookup: CDR1 SGHTA, CDR2 FQGNSA. This CDR3 comprises 14 residues. The trim removed 5 bases at V and 3 bases at J, leaving 4 bases unmatched. The CDR3 loop is CASSVSGGIYEQYF. CDR3 in DNA: TGTGCCAGCAGCGTTAGCGGGGGGATCTACGAGCAGTACTTC. Supplemented by reference TRBV7-2 and TRBJ2-7, the full variable domain reads GAGVSQSPSNKVTEKGKDVELRCDPISGHTALYWYRQSLGQGLEFLIYFQGNSAPDKSGLPSDRFSAERTGGSVSTLTIQRTQQEDSAVYLCASSVSGGIYEQYFGPGTRLTVT.

The chain couples TRBV21-1 to TRBJ1-2. TRBV21-1 is given as a pseudogene. This CDR3 region has 19 residues. The CDR3 DNA reads TGTGCCAGCAGATATACTATAATGTGTATTGATTGGAGTAGCTATGGCTACACCTTC. Encoded protein: CASRYTIMCIDWSSYGYTF.

Details on this clone: The sample carries other DNA sequences with the same CDR3. The genes are TRBV7-2 and TRBJ1-5; D might be TRBD1 (6 bases). This CDR3 comprises 15 residues. V was clipped by 3 bases and J by 1 base, with 10 bases between them. The germline V gene encodes CDR1 SGHTA and CDR2 FQGNSA. CDR3 region: CASSFGQGSNQPQHF. The CDR3 DNA reads TGTGCCAGCAGCTTTGGCCAGGGGAGCAATCAGCCCCAGCATTTT.

The CDR3 DNA sequence: TGTGCCAGCAGCCAAGTGGCAGGGGGCAAGGTCAAGGCCGGGGAGCTGTTTTTT. Amino acids: CASSQVAGGKVKAGELFF. V is TRBV14 and J is TRBJ2-2, with 8 bases identical to TRBD1. The CDR3 has 18 amino acids. The V and J ends lost 1 base and 6 bases, in that order; junction bases with no gene match: 13. Germline V CDR1 and CDR2: SGHDN, FVKESK. The variable domain in full, completed from reference TRBV14 and TRBJ2-2, reads EAGVTQFPSHSVIEKGQTVTLRCDPISGHDNLYWYRRVMGKEIKFLLHFVKESKQDESGMPNNRFLAERTGGTYSTLKVQPAELEDSGVYFCASSQVAGGKVKAGELFFGEGSRLTVL.

The rearrangement links TRBV10-3 to TRBJ1-2; D not certain. Trimming pared 2 bases from V and 3 bases from J, leaving 19 bases between. CDR3 length equals 17 residues. Germline V gives CDR1 ENHRY, CDR2 SYGVKD. Written as DNA, the CDR3 is TGTGCCATCAGTGAGAAAGAGGGCAGAGTCTACTACTATGGCTACACCTTC. Residues: CAISEKEGRVYYYGYTF.

This chain uses TRBV7-8 with TRBJ2-5; a possible D gene is TRBD1 (5 bases). The V and J ends lost 5 bases and 3 bases respectively, with 13 bases between them. Germline V gene sequence: CDR1 SGHVS, CDR2 FQNEAQ. This CDR3 is 14 amino acids long. The DNA of the CDR3 is TGTGCCAGCAGCCCCCGAGGCAGGGAAGAGACCCAGTACTTC. It is translated as CASSPRGREETQYF.